These 26 T cell receptor beta chains share one sample of origin, sequenced in a study of T cell repertoires in cytomegalovirus infection. TCRdb called the reads again in MiXCR, with one record for every CDR3 protein. The sample shows about 330,000 distinct CDR3 sequences, over 7.5% of them seen only once. Specimen: PBMCs. These receptors were taken from a human donor in good health (CMV status not recorded). Some clones in this sample may be carry-over from other donors' samples.

This clonotype appeared a few times. This chain uses TRBV19 with TRBJ1-1; no definite D call. Germline assignment: CDR1 LNHDA and CDR2 SQIVND (reference sequence). V was trimmed by 5 bases and J by 1 base, leaving 11 bases between them. The CDR3 is made up of 14 amino acids. CDR3 sequence (DNA): TGTGCCAGTAGTTTGGACGGTACGAACACTGAAGCTTTCTTT. This sequence encodes CASSLDGTNTEAFF.

This clonotype has more than one count but fewer than ten. The V gene is TRBV9, the J gene TRBJ1-4, with D tentatively TRBD1 (6 bases). CDR3 length: 16 amino acids. From germline, CDR1 is SGDLS and CDR2 YYNGEE. Trimming removed 0 bases at V and 6 bases at J, with 15 bases between. The DNA of the CDR3 is TGTGCCAGCAGCGTAGAAGGTGGCGGGGGCGATGAAAAACTGTTTTTT. Its protein product is CASSVEGGGGDEKLFF.

This sequence joins TRBV6-5 and TRBJ1-2, with D hard to call. CDR3 length: 16 residues. Per germline, CDR1 MNHEY and CDR2 SVGAGI. The V gene lost 0 bases and the J gene lost 2 bases, with 13 bases spanning the gap. The DNA for the CDR3 is TGTGCCAGCAGTTACTCAGGCGGCGGACCGAACTATGGCTACACCTTC. Translation gives CASSYSGGGPNYGYTF.

J is TRBJ2-2 and V is TRBV4-2; D not resolved. CDR3 size: 12 residues. The V end lost 2 bases, the J end lost 8 bases, and 6 bases lay between the germline ends. CDR1 is LGHNA and CDR2 is YNFKEQ in the germline V gene. The CDR3 here is CASSQSQGELFF. The CDR3 region has the DNA TGTGCCAGCAGCCAATCCCAAGGGGAGCTGTTTTTT.

In its sample, this clonotype was seen many times. The chain carries TRBV7-9 and TRBJ1-5; 11 bases are shared with TRBD1. The CDR3 consists of 16 residues. V was pared by 5 bases and J by 5 bases, with 8 bases of the junction left unmatched. CDR1 SEHNR and CDR2 FQNEAQ come from the germline V gene (reference sequence). The CDR3 sequence: CASSPGQGGADQPQHF. The CDR3 DNA reads as TGTGCCAGCAGCCCGGGACAGGGGGGAGCTGATCAGCCCCAGCATTTT.

The chain is built from TRBV12-5 and TRBJ2-1; 12 positions agree with TRBD2. Germline-derived CDR1 and CDR2 are LGHNT and FRNRAP. CDR3 length: 15 residues. With 1 base clipped from V and 8 bases from J, the junction kept 3 bases outside the gene matches. The CDR3 loop reads CASGLGLAGDDEQFF. DNA for the CDR3: TGTGCTAGTGGTTTGGGACTAGCGGGGGACGATGAGCAGTTCTTC.

This clonotype was picked up a small number of times. The chain employs TRBV6-5 and TRBJ1-1; the D is unclear. This CDR3 contains 13 residues. V was trimmed by 2 bases and J by 4 bases, leaving 8 bases between them. Germline assignment: CDR1 MNHEY and CDR2 SVGAGI. DNA of the CDR3: TGTGCCAGCAGTTACAGCCGTAGCACTGAAGCTTTCTTT. Translation: CASSYSRSTEAFF.

V usage is TRBV12-3 or TRBV12-4 and J usage is TRBJ2-7; no firm D call. The V end lost 6 bases, the J end lost 3 bases, and 12 bases lay between the germline ends. This CDR3 contains 13 residues. Written as DNA, the CDR3 is TGTGCCAGCAGCCCGGGCCGGATCTACGAGCAGTACTTC. Translating gives CASSPGRIYEQYF.

This clonotype was detected many times. Here the CDR3 DNA reads TGTGCCAGCAGCTTAGCAGCAGGGAATGGCTACACCTTC. Its protein is CASSLAAGNGYTF. This chain uses TRBV7-2 with TRBJ1-2, with D maybe TRBD1 (5 bases). Germline V gene sequence: CDR1 SGHTA, CDR2 FQGNSA. The CDR3 length is 13 residues. The V gene lost 0 bases and the J gene lost 6 bases, with 8 bases spanning the gap.

The CDR3 coding sequence is TGTGCCAGCAGTGGTGACGGATACTATGGCTACACCTTC. The encoded protein is CASSGDGYYGYTF. V usage is TRBV12-3 or TRBV12-4 and J usage is TRBJ1-2; no definite D call. This CDR3 has 13 amino acids. The germline V and J ends were trimmed by 5 bases and 3 bases, with 10 bases remaining between them.

This chain joins TRBV25-1 and TRBJ2-7; 9 bases line up with TRBD2. V shed 2 bases and J 10 bases; nucleotides not matched to a gene: 9. There are 14 residues in the CDR3. Germline V CDR1 and CDR2: MGHDK, SYGVNS. This CDR3 is CASSETGLALLQYF. CDR3 bases: TGTGCCAGCAGTGAAACGGGACTAGCCCTGCTTCAGTACTTC.

The chain has TRBV12-3 or TRBV12-4 and TRBJ2-1, with 14 bases fitting TRBD2. V dropped 6 bases and J dropped 13; count of bases not matched to a gene: 8. This CDR3 is 14 amino acids long. CDR3: CASSPRTSGRSQFF. The DNA of the CDR3 is TGTGCCAGCAGCCCGAGGACTAGCGGGAGGAGTCAGTTCTTC.

The chain uses TRBV27 and TRBJ2-5; D may be TRBD1 (5 bases). The germline gives CDR1 MNHEY, CDR2 SMNVEV (reference sequence). Trimming took off 3 bases at V and 10 bases at J, with 15 bases between the two ends. The CDR3 runs 13 residues. The CDR3 sequence: CASSFGPSRDQYF. In DNA, the CDR3 is TGTGCCAGCAGTTTTGGGCCCAGCAGGGACCAGTACTTC.

The rearrangement links TRBV20-1 to TRBJ2-1, with TRBD1 matching over 8 bases. V lost 1 base, J lost 1 base, and 0 bases stayed unmatched. The length of the CDR3 is 14 residues. Germline CDR1 reads DFQATT; CDR2 reads SNEGSKA (reference sequence). This chain's CDR3 is CSARGQGSYNEQFF. The CDR3 DNA follows: TGCAGTGCTAGAGGACAGGGGTCCTACAATGAGCAGTTCTTC.

The chain's CDR3 is CASSLGGGKQFF. CDR3 bases: TGTGCCAGCAGCTTAGGGGGGGGGAAGCAGTTCTTC. The genes are TRBV7-2 and TRBJ2-1; TRBD2 matches 7 bases. The V and J ends lost 1 base and 11 bases, in that order; junction bases with no gene match: 2. From germline, CDR1 is SGHTA and CDR2 FQGNSA. The CDR3 is 12 amino acids. Full variable domain (remainder filled in from reference TRBV7-2 and TRBJ2-1): GAGVSQSPSNKVTEKGKDVELRCDPISGHTALYWYRQSLGQGLEFLIYFQGNSAPDKSGLPSDRFSAERTGGSVSTLTIQRTQQEDSAVYLCASSLGGGKQFFGPGTRLTVL.

This chain uses TRBV6-2 or TRBV6-3 with TRBJ2-7; D not certain. The CDR3 is 12 amino acids. V shed 9 bases and J shed 0 bases, with 9 bases lying between them. Germline CDR1 is MNHEY and CDR2 is SVGEGT. The CDR3 sequence: CASCRNSYEQYF. The CDR3 bases are TGTGCCAGTTGCAGGAACTCCTACGAGCAGTACTTC.

At least ten counts were recorded for this clonotype. The rearrangement links TRBV28 to TRBJ1-5, with D possibly being TRBD1 (6 bases). CDR3 length: 14 amino acids. Germline CDR1 MDHEN, CDR2 SYDVKM. Deletions cut 5 bases from V and 3 bases from J, with 11 bases between. The DNA of the CDR3 is TGTGCCAGCAGTATCACAGGGAACAATCAGCCCCAGCATTTT. Its translation is CASSITGNNQPQHF. The variable domain in full, with the rest retrieved from reference TRBV28 and TRBJ1-5, is DVKVTQSSRYLVKRTGEKVFLECVQDMDHENMFWYRQDPGLGLRLIYFSYDVKMKEKGDIPEGYSVSREKKERFSLILESASTNQTSMYLCASSITGNNQPQHFGDGTRLSIL.

This clonotype turned up a few times. This chain connects TRBV30 to TRBJ1-4; TRBD1 matches 11 bases. With V trimmed by 2 bases and J by 7 bases, 3 bases remained unmatched. The CDR3 length is 14 residues. CDR1 is GTSNPN and CDR2 is SVGIG in the germline V gene (reference sequence). As DNA, the CDR3 is TGTGCCTGGAGTCCGGACAGGGGGCGTGAAAAACTGTTTTTT. It yields the protein CAWSPDRGREKLFF.

This clonotype was detected many times. V gene TRBV7-8 combines with J gene TRBJ1-5; maybe TRBD1 (5 bases). The CDR3 sequence is 15 residues long. The germline V gene encodes CDR1 SGHVS and CDR2 FQNEAQ. With 1 base removed from V and 7 bases from J, the gap between germline ends came to 14 bases. In DNA, the CDR3 is TGTGCCAGCAGCTTAGGGGTCGCCAGGGACCAGCCCCAGCATTTT. Amino acids: CASSLGVARDQPQHF. Drawing the rest from reference TRBV7-8 and TRBJ1-5, the complete variable domain is GAGVSQSPRYKVAKRGQDVALRCDPISGHVSLFWYQQALGQGPEFLTYFQNEAQLDKSGLPSDRFFAERPEGSVSTLKIQRTQQEDSAVYLCASSLGVARDQPQHFGDGTRLSIL.

The chain combines TRBV20-1 with TRBJ1-2; D may be TRBD1 (5 bases). The V gene lost 0 bases and the J gene lost 5 bases, with 13 bases spanning the gap. In germline, CDR1 is DFQATT, CDR2 SNEGSKA (reference sequence). The CDR3 has 14 residues. The CDR3 bases are TGCAGTGCTAGAGAGTGGAGGGGTGGGTATGGCTACACCTTC. This translates into CSAREWRGGYGYTF.

This clonotype was detected a few times. The CDR3 DNA is TGCAGTGCTAGAGATTCCGGGACTAGCGCCTACGAGCAGTACTTC. This gives the protein CSARDSGTSAYEQYF. The chain employs TRBV20-1 and TRBJ2-7, with 10 bases lining up with TRBD2. The CDR3 covers 15 residues. V lost 0 bases, J lost 2 bases, and 4 bases stayed unmatched. CDR1 is DFQATT, CDR2 SNEGSKA, per germline (reference sequence).

This clonotype occurred a few times. The rearrangement links TRBV5-3 to TRBJ2-1; possible D gene TRBD2, 6 bases. TRBV5-3 qualifies as an ORF whose function is uncertain. CDR3 size: 16 residues. Trimming shortened V by 8 bases and J by 3 bases, and 21 bases separated the two germline ends. The CDR3 DNA sequence: TGTGCCAGCAGCGGCGACCGACTAGGATACTACAATGAGCAGTTCTTC. Translation: CASSGDRLGYYNEQFF.

This clonotype showed up many times. The rearrangement uses TRBV10-3 and TRBJ2-6; no reliable D call. V dropped 2 bases and J dropped 2 bases, with 10 bases sitting between them. The germline V gene has CDR1 ENHRY and CDR2 SYGVKD. This CDR3 contains 16 residues. This CDR3 reads CAISEGPKAGANVLTF. CDR3 nucleotide sequence: TGTGCCATCAGTGAGGGGCCAAAGGCTGGGGCCAACGTCCTGACTTTC.

The chain uses TRBV12-5 and TRBJ2-2, with 7 bases fitting TRBD1. The V segment lost 5 bases and the J segment 6 bases; nucleotides outside the gene matches: 12. Germline V gene data show CDR1 as LGHNT and CDR2 as FRNRAP. The CDR3 length is 16 residues. The chain's CDR3 is CASGPRTGLRAGELFF. CDR3 DNA sequence: TGTGCTAGTGGTCCGCGGACAGGTCTGAGGGCCGGGGAGCTGTTTTTT. Filled out from reference TRBV12-5 and TRBJ2-2, the complete variable domain reads DARVTQTPRHKVTEMGQEVTMRCQPILGHNTVFWYRQTMMQGLELLAYFRNRAPLDDSGMPKDRFSAEMPDATLATLKIQPSEPRDSAVYFCASGPRTGLRAGELFFGEGSRLTVL.

This clonotype was seen many times. The gene calls are TRBV7-2 and TRBJ1-2, with unresolved D. Between the trimmed V and J ends, which lost 3 bases and 8 bases, there was a span of 10 bases. This CDR3 comprises 12 residues. Per the germline V gene, CDR1 is SGHTA and CDR2 is FQGNSA. DNA of the CDR3: TGTGCCAGCAGCTTTCTCGGCGTCGGCTACACCTTC. Its translation is CASSFLGVGYTF.

V usage is TRBV28 and J usage is TRBJ1-4; TRBD1 is a possible D gene (6 bases). V lost 5 bases and J 5 bases, leaving 12 bases between the germline ends. Germline V lookup: CDR1 MDHEN, CDR2 SYDVKM. The CDR3 totals 14 residues. The CDR3 here is CASSTGQLNEKLFF. Here the CDR3 DNA reads TGTGCCAGCAGTACCGGACAGTTGAATGAAAAACTGTTTTTT.